This T cell receptor (beta chain) was identified in a study of CD8+ T cells in alopecia areata. General study findings and limits: Sequences from scalp samples also cover resident alphabeta T cells of normal skin. Lesional scalp displayed greater clonality than normal scalp, most notably in alopecia totalis/universalis.

RNA, once extracted, was reverse transcribed into cDNA for use as the sequencing template. This table comes from immunoSEQ multiplex PCR, and its TCRdb copy is limited to in-frame clones, with some not included. The table shows hundreds of thousands of clones, with 66% occurring only once. Specified treatment: oral pan-JAK inhibitor, 5-10 mg twice daily. On this clone itself: What it recognizes is unknown.

This specimen was CD4+ T cells sorted from blood, taken at approximately week 44, from a patient treated with tofacitinib. The sequence was obtained from a human donor with alopecia areata.

The CDR3, as DNA: TGCGCCAGCAGCCAAGCCCGCCTGGATAGGAGTGAGCAGTTCTTC. Residues: CASSQARLDRSEQFF. The rearrangement links TRBV4-3 to TRBJ2-1; D is unresolved. The V gene lost 1 base and the J gene lost 9 bases, with 16 bases spanning the gap. CDR1 LGHNA and CDR2 YSLEER come from the germline V gene. The CDR3 consists of 15 residues.